The 17 T cell receptor beta chains below come from one sample, sequenced in a study of cytomegalovirus exposure and HLA in healthy donors. Both 60 Vbeta primers and 13 Jbeta primers went into the PCR. Produced via immunoSEQ multiplex PCR; TCRdb's table is partial and in-frame only. In the table there are around 180,000 clones, over 70% of which are singletons. Sequenced: PBMCs. These receptors were obtained from a woman between 45 and 65 years old in good health and CMV-seronegative.

The genes are TRBV10-3 and TRBJ1-1; D remains unclear. This CDR3 has 15 residues. V lost 5 bases to trimming and J lost 0 bases, with 13 bases between them. Germline V gives CDR1 ENHRY, CDR2 SYGVKD. The DNA of the CDR3 is TGTGCCATCAGTACGGGTACTTATGTGAACACTGAAGCTTTCTTT. Amino acid sequence: CAISTGTYVNTEAFF.

In its sample, this clone was seen a few times. V usage is TRBV30 and J usage is TRBJ1-1; TRBD1 is a possible D gene (5 bases). Germline CDR1 and CDR2: GTSNPN and SVGIG (reference sequence). There are 14 residues in the CDR3. Trimming took off 1 base at V and 1 base at J, with 10 bases between the two ends. This CDR3 is CAWSASTGNTEAFF. CDR3 DNA sequence: TGTGCCTGGAGTGCATCCACAGGGAACACTGAAGCTTTCTTT. The full variable domain, its missing parts supplied by reference TRBV30 and TRBJ1-1, is SQTIHQWPATLVQPVGSPLSLECTVEGTSNPNLYWYRQAAGRGLQLLFYSVGIGQISSEVPQNLSASRPQDRQFILSSKKLLLSDSGFYLCAWSASTGNTEAFFGQGTRLTVV.

The rearrangement joins TRBV7-9 to TRBJ1-1; 7 bases map to TRBD1. CDR3 length: 15 residues. J gave up 5 bases and V 1 base, and 7 bases lay outside the gene matches. Per germline, CDR1 SEHNR and CDR2 FQNEAQ (reference sequence). The CDR3 sequence is CASSLDKGARTEAFF. CDR3 DNA sequence: TGTGCCAGCAGCTTAGATAAGGGGGCTCGAACTGAAGCTTTCTTT. The entire variable domain, with the rest obtained from reference TRBV7-9 and TRBJ1-1, is as follows: DTGVSQNPRHKITKRGQNVTFRCDPISEHNRLYWYRQTLGQGPEFLTYFQNEAQLEKSRLLSDRFSAERPKGSFSTLEIQRTEQGDSAMYLCASSLDKGARTEAFFGQGTRLTVV.

This clone was recorded only once. The chain couples TRBV7-2 to TRBJ2-3; D unclear. CDR1 is SGHTA, CDR2 FQGNSA, per germline. V gave up 1 base and J gave up 1 base, with 18 bases separating them. The CDR3 extends over 18 amino acids. CDR3 loop: CASSLVWLSNRGTDTQYF. The CDR3 DNA reads TGTGCCAGCAGCTTAGTCTGGTTGTCCAATCGGGGCACAGATACGCAGTATTTT.

The V call is TRBV28, the J call TRBJ1-2; 10 bases align to TRBD1. CDR1 and CDR2 from the germline V gene are MDHEN and SYDVKM. Trimming at V came to 5 bases and at J to 2 bases, leaving 5 bases not matched to a gene. The CDR3 sequence is 15 residues long. In nucleotides, the CDR3 is TGTGCCAGCAGTCAATGGACAGGGGGAAACTATGGCTACACCTTC. This gives the protein CASSQWTGGNYGYTF.

Concerning this clone: At the DNA level, this CDR3 is encoded by other sequences in the same sample as well. This chain uses TRBV6-1 with TRBJ2-1; 11 nucleotides line up with TRBD1. Germline CDR1 reads MNHNS; CDR2 reads SASEGT. This CDR3 is built from 17 residues. J lost 9 bases, V lost 1 base, and 11 bases had no gene match. CDR3 bases: TGTGCCAGCAGTGAAGAGTGGAGGACAGGGGGCATGGCTGAGCAGTTCTTC. Its protein is CASSEEWRTGGMAEQFF.

This clone was detected once. The chain employs TRBV5-1 and TRBJ1-1; perhaps TRBD1 as D (5 bases). V lost 0 bases and J lost 5, with 11 bases in between. Germline loops: CDR1 SGHRS, CDR2 YFSETQ. CDR3 size: 14 residues. CDR3: CASSLEQGRTEAFF. The CDR3 nucleotides read TGCGCCAGCAGCTTGGAGCAGGGTCGAACTGAAGCTTTCTTT.

The V call is TRBV6-5, the J call TRBJ2-7, with 11 bases fitting TRBD1. Unmatched junction bases numbered 0, after V lost 0 bases and J lost 2 bases. The CDR3 sequence is 15 residues long. The germline V gene has CDR1 MNHEY and CDR2 SVGAGI. Written as DNA, the CDR3 is TGTGCCAGCAGTTACTCGGGACAGGGGGCCTACGAGCAGTACTTC. Translation: CASSYSGQGAYEQYF.

The rearrangement joins TRBV6-6 to TRBJ1-5, with D perhaps TRBD1 (6 bases). The CDR3 totals 13 residues. From germline, CDR1 is MNHNY and CDR2 SVGAGI (reference sequence). V was clipped by 4 bases and J by 4 bases, with 8 bases between them. This CDR3 reads CASSFDRNQPQHF. The CDR3 bases are TGTGCCAGCAGTTTTGACAGGAATCAGCCCCAGCATTTT.

The J gene is TRBJ2-7, the V gene TRBV6-6, with 11 bases matching TRBD2. Germline lookup yields CDR1 MNHNY and CDR2 SVGAGI (reference sequence). Trimming removed 8 bases from V and 4 bases from J; junction bases left unmatched: 7. The CDR3 runs 14 residues. CDR3 residues: CASSTSGSNYEQYF. The DNA of the CDR3 is TGTGCCAGCTCCACTAGCGGGAGTAATTACGAGCAGTACTTC.

In DNA form, the CDR3 reads TGTGCCAGCAGTGATACGGGACTAGGGTCCGATGAGCAGTTCTTC. Its protein product is CASSDTGLGSDEQFF. V gene TRBV6-1 combines with J gene TRBJ2-1, with 8 bases matching TRBD2. V shed 3 bases and J 8 bases; nucleotides not matched to a gene: 9. Germline CDR1 MNHNS, CDR2 SASEGT. The CDR3 has 15 residues.

This clone was picked up one time. The rearrangement links TRBV2 to TRBJ1-6; TRBD1 aligns across 8 bases. The V gene's germline CDR1 is SNHLY and CDR2 FYNNEI. This CDR3 is 13 amino acids long. The junction had 4 bases not matched to a gene; V was cut back by 8 bases and J by 7 bases. The CDR3 DNA reads TGTGCCAGCCGGACAGGGACGAATTCACCCCTCCACTTT. It is translated as CASRTGTNSPLHF.

The CDR3 loop is CASSQSGGNYGYTF. The CDR3 region has the DNA TGTGCCAGCAGCCAATCCGGGGGTAACTATGGCTACACCTTC. The chain employs TRBV7-9 and TRBJ1-2, with TRBD1 as a possible D gene (5 bases). Germline V gene lookup returns CDR1 SEHNR and CDR2 FQNEAQ (reference sequence). V gave up 5 bases and J gave up 1 base, with 11 bases separating them. The CDR3 loop spans 14 amino acids.

The V gene is TRBV15, the J gene TRBJ1-2, with 7 bases that match TRBD1. The CDR3 has 14 residues. V was clipped by 3 bases and J by 10 bases; unmatched bases: 11. The germline CDR1 and CDR2 sequences are LNHNV and YYDKDF (reference sequence). The CDR3 DNA sequence: TGTGCCACCAGCAGGAATAGACAGGGTGGTCCCTACACCTTC. It yields the protein CATSRNRQGGPYTF.

The genes are TRBV6-4 and TRBJ2-3; TRBD1 is a possible D gene (5 bases). In germline, CDR1 is MRHNA, CDR2 SNTAGT. Trimming took 2 bases from V and 0 from J, leaving 6 bases between them. The CDR3 is 14 residues long. The CDR3 bases are TGTGCCAGCAGTGACCAGGGCAGCACAGATACGCAGTATTTT. Its translation is CASSDQGSTDTQYF.

This clone was observed a single time. This sequence joins TRBV15 and TRBJ2-1, with D possibly TRBD1 on 6 matching bases. CDR3 length: 15 amino acids. In germline, CDR1 is LNHNV, CDR2 YYDKDF (reference sequence). Trimming cost V 5 bases and J 2 bases, with 13 bases left between them. Written as DNA, the CDR3 is TGTGCCACCAGCTCTGGACAGCGCGCCTACAATGAGCAGTTCTTC. Its translation: CATSSGQRAYNEQFF.

The V call is TRBV28, the J call TRBJ1-4, with D hard to call. This CDR3 is built from 14 residues. Germline CDR1 and CDR2: MDHEN and SYDVKM. V shed 7 bases and J shed 7 bases, with 16 bases lying between them. In DNA form, the CDR3 reads TGTGCCAGCACTTGGGCCTCCCGGGGTGAAAAACTGTTTTTT. Translation: CASTWASRGEKLFF.